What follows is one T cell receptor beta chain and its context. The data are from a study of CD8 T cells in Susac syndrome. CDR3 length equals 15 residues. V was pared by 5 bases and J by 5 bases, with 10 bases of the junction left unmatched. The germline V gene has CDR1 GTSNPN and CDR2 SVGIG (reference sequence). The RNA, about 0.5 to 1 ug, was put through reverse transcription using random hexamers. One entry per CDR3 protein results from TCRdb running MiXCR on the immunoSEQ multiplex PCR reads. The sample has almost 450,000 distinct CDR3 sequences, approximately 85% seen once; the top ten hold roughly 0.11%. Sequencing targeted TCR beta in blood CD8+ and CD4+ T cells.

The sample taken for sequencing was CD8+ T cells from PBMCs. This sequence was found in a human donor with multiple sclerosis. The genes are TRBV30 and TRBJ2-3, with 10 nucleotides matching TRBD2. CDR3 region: CAWVRLAGFGDTQYF. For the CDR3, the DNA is TGTGCCTGGGTCCGACTAGCGGGTTTTGGAGATACGCAGTATTTT.